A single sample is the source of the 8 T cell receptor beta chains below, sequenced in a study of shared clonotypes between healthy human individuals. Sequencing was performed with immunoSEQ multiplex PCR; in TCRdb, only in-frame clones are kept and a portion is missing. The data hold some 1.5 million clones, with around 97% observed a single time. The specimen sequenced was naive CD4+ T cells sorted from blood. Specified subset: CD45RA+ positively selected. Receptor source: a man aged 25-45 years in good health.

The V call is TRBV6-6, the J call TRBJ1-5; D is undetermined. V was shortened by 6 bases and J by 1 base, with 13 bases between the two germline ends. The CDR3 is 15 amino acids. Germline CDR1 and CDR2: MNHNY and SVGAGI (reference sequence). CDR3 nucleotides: TGTGCCAGCAGCATCCTCGGGGAGAGCAATCAGCCCCAGCATTTT. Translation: CASSILGESNQPQHF.

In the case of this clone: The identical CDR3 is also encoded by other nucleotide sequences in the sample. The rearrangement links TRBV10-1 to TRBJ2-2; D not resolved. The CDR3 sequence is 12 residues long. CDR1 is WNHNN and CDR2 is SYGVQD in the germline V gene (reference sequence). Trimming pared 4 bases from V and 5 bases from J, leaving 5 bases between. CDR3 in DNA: TGCGCCAGCAGTGTTAATACCGGGGAGCTGTTTTTT. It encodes CASSVNTGELFF.

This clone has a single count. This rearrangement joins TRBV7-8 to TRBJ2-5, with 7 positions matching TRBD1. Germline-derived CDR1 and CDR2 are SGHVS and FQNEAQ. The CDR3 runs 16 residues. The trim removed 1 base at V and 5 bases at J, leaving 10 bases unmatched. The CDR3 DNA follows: TGTGCCAGCAGCTTAGGACAGGGTTCTTGGGAGGAGACCCAGTACTTC. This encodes CASSLGQGSWEETQYF. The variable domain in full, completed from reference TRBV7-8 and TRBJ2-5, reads GAGVSQSPRYKVAKRGQDVALRCDPISGHVSLFWYQQALGQGPEFLTYFQNEAQLDKSGLPSDRFFAERPEGSVSTLKIQRTQQEDSAVYLCASSLGQGSWEETQYFGPGTRLLVL.

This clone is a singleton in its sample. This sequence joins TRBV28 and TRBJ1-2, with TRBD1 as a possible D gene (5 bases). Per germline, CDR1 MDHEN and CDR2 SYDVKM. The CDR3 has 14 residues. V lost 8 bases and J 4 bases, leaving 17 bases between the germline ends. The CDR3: CASRWEGVGYGYTF. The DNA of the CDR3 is TGTGCCAGCCGATGGGAAGGGGTCGGCTATGGCTACACCTTC.

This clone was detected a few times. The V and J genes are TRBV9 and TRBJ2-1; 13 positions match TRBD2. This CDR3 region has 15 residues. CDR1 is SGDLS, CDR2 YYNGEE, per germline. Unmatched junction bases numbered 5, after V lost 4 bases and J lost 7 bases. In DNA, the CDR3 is TGTGCCAGCAGCCAGACTAGCGGGAGGAGTAATGAGCAGTTCTTC. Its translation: CASSQTSGRSNEQFF.

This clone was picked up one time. As DNA, the CDR3 is TGTGCCAGCAGCTTGGTTCGTGAAAAACTGTTTTTT. Protein product: CASSLVREKLFF. The rearrangement uses TRBV28 and TRBJ1-4; D not resolved. CDR1 and CDR2 from the germline V gene are MDHEN and SYDVKM. Trimming removed 6 bases at V and 7 bases at J, with 9 bases between. The CDR3 runs to 12 residues. Full variable domain (remainder filled in from reference TRBV28 and TRBJ1-4): DVKVTQSSRYLVKRTGEKVFLECVQDMDHENMFWYRQDPGLGLRLIYFSYDVKMKEKGDIPEGYSVSREKKERFSLILESASTNQTSMYLCASSLVREKLFFGSGTQLSVL.

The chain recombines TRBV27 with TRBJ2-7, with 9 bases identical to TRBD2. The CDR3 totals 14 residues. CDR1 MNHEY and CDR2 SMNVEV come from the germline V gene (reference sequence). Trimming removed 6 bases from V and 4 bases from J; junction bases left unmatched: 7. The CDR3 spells CASSRREGRYEQYF. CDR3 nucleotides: TGTGCCAGCAGCCGGCGGGAGGGCCGTTACGAGCAGTACTTC.

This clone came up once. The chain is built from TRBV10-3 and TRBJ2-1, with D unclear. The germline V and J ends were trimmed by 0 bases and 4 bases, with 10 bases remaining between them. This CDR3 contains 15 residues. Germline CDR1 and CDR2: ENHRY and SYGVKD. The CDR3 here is CAISESTAVYNEQFF. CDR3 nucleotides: TGTGCCATCAGTGAGTCGACGGCGGTTTACAATGAGCAGTTCTTC.